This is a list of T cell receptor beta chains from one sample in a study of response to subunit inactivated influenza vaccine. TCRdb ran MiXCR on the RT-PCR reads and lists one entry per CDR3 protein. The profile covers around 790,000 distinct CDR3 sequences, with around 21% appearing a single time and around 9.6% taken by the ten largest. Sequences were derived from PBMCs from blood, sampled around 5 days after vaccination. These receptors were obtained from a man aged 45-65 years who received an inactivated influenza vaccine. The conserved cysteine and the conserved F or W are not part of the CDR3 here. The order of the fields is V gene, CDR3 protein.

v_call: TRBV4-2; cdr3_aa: ASSQPGEETQY
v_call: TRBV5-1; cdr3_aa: ASSYVGIEQGNTEAF
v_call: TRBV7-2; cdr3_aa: ASSLGASQYYEQY
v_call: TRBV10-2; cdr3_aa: ASSEWSAGETQY
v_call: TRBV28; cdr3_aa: ASSLEKAGSRTQY
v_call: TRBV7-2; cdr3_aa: ASSLTNYNEQF
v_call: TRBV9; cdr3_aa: ASSVGPPTNSGNTIY
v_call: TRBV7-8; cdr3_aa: ASSFGSWTQQY
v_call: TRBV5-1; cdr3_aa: ASSLSVGLNYGYT
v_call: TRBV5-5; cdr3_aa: ASSPFRPEPDTQY
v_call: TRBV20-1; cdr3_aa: SPRDGGAAYNEQF
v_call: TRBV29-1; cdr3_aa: SVVRGPPNEQF
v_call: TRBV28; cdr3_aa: ASSPTHEQY
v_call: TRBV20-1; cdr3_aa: SAAPDRTSEKLF
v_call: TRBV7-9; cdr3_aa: ASRPVVGAFGDTEAF
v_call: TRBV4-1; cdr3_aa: ASSQVDLLGEQF